This T cell receptor (beta chain) was profiled in a study of blood T cell repertoires in COVID-19 (dated by TCRdb to the early 2020s). Turning to the overall study: The collaborator samples originated in the United States, Italy and Spain and spanned the acute and convalescent phases of COVID-19. The material from the prospective study consisted of cDNA or gDNA derived from T cells, B-cell-depleted T cells, or PBMCs. Subjects who had been exposed to COVID-19, were actively infected with it, or had recovered from it provided the deeply sampled blood TCRbeta repertoires that made up the dataset. The repertoires were released in a freely available public database meant as a resource for research on the immune response to SARS-CoV-2. Samples came from the ongoing ImmuneRACE study (first 160 participants) plus 1,254 subjects from 6 global collaborators. Sample metadata almost always included a de-identified subject ID, COVID-19 status, age in years and sex. HLA class I and class II types, where available, came from metadata supplied by the sample provider rather than from assay-based typing.

Concerning this clone: Its antigen is currently not known. The record has no base qualities; no much larger clone is one base away.

Broad study findings and their caveats: The quantity of clinical and demographic metadata differed by source and by participant and was supplied without curation.

Whole blood was collected in K2EDTA tubes by collaborating institutions according to the institutions' own protocols. For TCRbeta analysis, collaborators shipped samples in one of three forms: frozen whole blood, isolated PBMCs, or DNA extracted from either of those sample types. The immunoSEQ Assay, a bias-controlled multiplex PCR, was used to amplify TCRbeta CDR3 regions from genomic DNA. Regarding the original processing steps: Within the assay, amplification of reference gene primers was used to estimate how many nucleated cells each sample contained. To quantify the absolute abundance of each unique TCRbeta CDR3 rearrangement, sequence reads were collapsed and filtered. For each sample, productive Simpson clonality was calculated as the square root of Simpson's diversity index over productive rearrangements. In its TCRdb copy, this immuneACCESS table keeps in-frame sequences only and misses some clones. Where compared with another copy, unresolved V genes explain less than half of these, and the others have no known cause. The DNA gave D and trimming, while V, J and clone size come from that table. This sample is represented by roughly 200,000 clones; 80% to 90% of them were singletons. The ten largest clonotypes hold approximately 11% of the sample.

V is cut back by 5 bases and J by 3 bases, with 8 bases in the junction unmatched. Looking up the germline V gene yields CDR1 KGHSH and CDR2 LQKENI. The CDR3 goes from the cysteine to the phenylalanine over 17 residues. This entry keeps only the CDR3 DNA: 51 bases, framed from base 1. The receptor comes from a human donor with active or convalescent COVID-19. The donor label of this sample is uncertain. The rearrangement joined TRBV18 to TRBJ2-2; the junction holds 11 bases that match TRBD1. Material: peripheral blood. The DNA is TGTGCCAGCTCAACTTTCCCGGGACAGGGGGACACCGGGGAGCTGTTTTTT. The resulting protein is CASSTFPGQGDTGELFF.